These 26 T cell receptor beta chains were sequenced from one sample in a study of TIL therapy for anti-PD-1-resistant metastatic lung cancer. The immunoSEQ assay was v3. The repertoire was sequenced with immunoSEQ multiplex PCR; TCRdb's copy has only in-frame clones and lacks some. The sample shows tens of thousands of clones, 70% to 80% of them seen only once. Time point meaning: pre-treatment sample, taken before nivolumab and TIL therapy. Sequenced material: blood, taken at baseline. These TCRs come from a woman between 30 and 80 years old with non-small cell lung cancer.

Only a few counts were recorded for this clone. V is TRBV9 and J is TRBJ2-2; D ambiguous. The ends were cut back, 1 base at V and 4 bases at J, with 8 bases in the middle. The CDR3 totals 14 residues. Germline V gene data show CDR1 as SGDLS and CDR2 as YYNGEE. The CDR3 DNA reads TGTGCCAGCAGCGTACCCAGTGGCACCGGGGAGCTGTTTTTT. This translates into CASSVPSGTGELFF.

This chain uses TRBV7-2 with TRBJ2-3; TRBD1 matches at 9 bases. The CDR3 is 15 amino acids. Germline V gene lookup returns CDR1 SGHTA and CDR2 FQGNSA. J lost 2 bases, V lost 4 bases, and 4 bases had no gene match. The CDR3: CASSYRGRNTDTQYF. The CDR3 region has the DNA TGTGCCAGCAGCTACAGGGGGCGGAACACAGATACGCAGTATTTT.

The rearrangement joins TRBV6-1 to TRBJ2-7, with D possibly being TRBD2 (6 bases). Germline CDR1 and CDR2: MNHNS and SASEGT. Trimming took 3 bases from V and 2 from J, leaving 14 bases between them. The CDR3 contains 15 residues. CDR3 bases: TGTGCCAGCAGTGAGGTCGGGGGTGACCCCTACGAGCAGTACTTC. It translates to CASSEVGGDPYEQYF.

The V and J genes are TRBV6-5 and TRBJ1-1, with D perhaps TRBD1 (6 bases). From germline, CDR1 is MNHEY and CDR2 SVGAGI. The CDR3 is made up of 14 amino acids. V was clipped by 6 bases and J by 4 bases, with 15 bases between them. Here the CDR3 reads CASRNGRGGTEAFF. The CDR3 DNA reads TGTGCCAGCAGAAACGGCAGGGGTGGCACTGAAGCTTTCTTT.

CDR3 coding DNA: TGTGCCAGCTCACGCTCCGGGACAGGGTGGCATCAGCCCCAGCATTTT. Protein: CASSRSGTGWHQPQHF. V and J are TRBV18 and TRBJ1-5; the match to TRBD1 covers 9 bases. CDR1 and CDR2 from the germline V gene are KGHSH and LQKENI. The junction had 9 bases not matched to a gene; V was cut back by 4 bases and J by 5 bases. CDR3 size: 16 residues.

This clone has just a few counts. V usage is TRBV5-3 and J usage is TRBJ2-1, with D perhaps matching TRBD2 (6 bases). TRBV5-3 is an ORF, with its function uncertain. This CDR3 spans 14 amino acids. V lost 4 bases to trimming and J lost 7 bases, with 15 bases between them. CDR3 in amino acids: CARSPGVKGNEQFF. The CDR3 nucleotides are TGTGCCAGAAGCCCGGGGGTCAAAGGGAATGAGCAGTTCTTC.

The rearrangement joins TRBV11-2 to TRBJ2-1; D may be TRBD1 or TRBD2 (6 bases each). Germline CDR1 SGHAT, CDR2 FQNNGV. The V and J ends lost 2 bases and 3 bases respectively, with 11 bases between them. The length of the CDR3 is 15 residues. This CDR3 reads CASSLWGASYNEQFF. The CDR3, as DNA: TGTGCCAGCAGCTTATGGGGGGCAAGCTACAATGAGCAGTTCTTC.

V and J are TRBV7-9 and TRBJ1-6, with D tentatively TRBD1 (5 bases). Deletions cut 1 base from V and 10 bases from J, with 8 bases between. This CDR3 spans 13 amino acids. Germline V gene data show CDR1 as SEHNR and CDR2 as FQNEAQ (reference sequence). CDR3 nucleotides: TGTGCCAGCAGCTTAGGTGAGGGGTCACCCCTCCACTTT. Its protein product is CASSLGEGSPLHF. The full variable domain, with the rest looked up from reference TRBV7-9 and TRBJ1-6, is DTGVSQNPRHKITKRGQNVTFRCDPISEHNRLYWYRQTLGQGPEFLTYFQNEAQLEKSRLLSDRFSAERPKGSFSTLEIQRTEQGDSAMYLCASSLGEGSPLHFGNGTRLTVT.

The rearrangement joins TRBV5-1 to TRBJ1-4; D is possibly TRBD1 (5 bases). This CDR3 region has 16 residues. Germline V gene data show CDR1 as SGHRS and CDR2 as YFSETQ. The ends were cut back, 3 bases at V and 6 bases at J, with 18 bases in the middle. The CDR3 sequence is CASSYWMGGRDEKLFF. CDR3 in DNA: TGCGCCAGCAGCTACTGGATGGGGGGAAGAGATGAAAAACTGTTTTTT.

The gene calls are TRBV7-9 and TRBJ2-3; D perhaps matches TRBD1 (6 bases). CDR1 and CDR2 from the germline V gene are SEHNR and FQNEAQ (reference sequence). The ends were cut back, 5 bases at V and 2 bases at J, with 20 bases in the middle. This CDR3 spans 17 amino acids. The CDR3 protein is CASSTARGTGTTDTQYF. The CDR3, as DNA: TGTGCCAGCAGCACAGCGCGAGGTACAGGGACCACAGATACGCAGTATTTT.

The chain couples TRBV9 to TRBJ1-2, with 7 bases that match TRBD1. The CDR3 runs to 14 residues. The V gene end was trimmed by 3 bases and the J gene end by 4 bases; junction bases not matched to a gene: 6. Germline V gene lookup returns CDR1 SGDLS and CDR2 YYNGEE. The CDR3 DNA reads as TGTGCCAGCAGCGGACCTCAGGGGGTCTATGGCTACACCTTC. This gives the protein CASSGPQGVYGYTF.

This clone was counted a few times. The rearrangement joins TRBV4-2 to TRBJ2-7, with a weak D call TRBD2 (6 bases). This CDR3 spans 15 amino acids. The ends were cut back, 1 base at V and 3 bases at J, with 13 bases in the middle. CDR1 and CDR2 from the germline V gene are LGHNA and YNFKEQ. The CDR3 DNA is TGTGCCAGCAGCCAAGGGCCGGGAGAACGCTACGAGCAGTACTTC. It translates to CASSQGPGERYEQYF.

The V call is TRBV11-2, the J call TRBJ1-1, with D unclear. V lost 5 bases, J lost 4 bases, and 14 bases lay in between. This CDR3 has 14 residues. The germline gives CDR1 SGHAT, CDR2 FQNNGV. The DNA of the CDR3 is TGTGCCAGCAGCCCCGAATGGTCGGTCACTGAAGCTTTCTTT. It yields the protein CASSPEWSVTEAFF.

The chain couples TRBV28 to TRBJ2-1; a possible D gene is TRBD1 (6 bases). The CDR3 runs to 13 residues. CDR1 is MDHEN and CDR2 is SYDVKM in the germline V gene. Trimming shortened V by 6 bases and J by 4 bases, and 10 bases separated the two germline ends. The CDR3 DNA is TGTGCCAGCAGGAACAGGGAATACAATGAGCAGTTCTTC. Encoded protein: CASRNREYNEQFF.

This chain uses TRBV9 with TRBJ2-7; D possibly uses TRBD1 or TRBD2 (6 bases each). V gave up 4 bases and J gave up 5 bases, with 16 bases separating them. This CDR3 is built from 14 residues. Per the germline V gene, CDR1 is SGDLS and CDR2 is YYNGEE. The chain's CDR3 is CASSNGGSDNEQYF. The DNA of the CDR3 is TGTGCCAGCAGCAACGGGGGCTCGGATAACGAGCAGTACTTC.

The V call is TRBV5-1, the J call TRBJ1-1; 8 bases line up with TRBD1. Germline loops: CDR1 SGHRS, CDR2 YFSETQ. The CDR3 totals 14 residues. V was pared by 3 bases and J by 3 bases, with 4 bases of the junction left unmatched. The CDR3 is CASSSGTGDTEAFF. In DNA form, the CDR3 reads TGCGCCAGCAGCTCCGGGACAGGCGACACTGAAGCTTTCTTT.

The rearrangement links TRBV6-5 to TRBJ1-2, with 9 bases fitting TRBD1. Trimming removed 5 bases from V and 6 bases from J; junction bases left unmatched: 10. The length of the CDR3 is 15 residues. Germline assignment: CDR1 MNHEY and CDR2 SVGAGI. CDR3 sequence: CASSQDRDRVDGYTF. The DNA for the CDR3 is TGTGCCAGCAGTCAGGACCGGGACAGGGTCGATGGCTACACCTTC.

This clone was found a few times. The CDR3 loop reads CASSESIDKETQHF. CDR3 DNA: TGCGCCAGCAGTGAGTCGATCGACAAAGAGACCCAGCATTTT. The J gene is TRBJ1-5, the V gene TRBV10-2; no clear D. Trimming pared 0 bases from V and 11 bases from J, leaving 14 bases between. The CDR3 is 14 amino acids. In germline, CDR1 is WSHSY, CDR2 SAAADI.

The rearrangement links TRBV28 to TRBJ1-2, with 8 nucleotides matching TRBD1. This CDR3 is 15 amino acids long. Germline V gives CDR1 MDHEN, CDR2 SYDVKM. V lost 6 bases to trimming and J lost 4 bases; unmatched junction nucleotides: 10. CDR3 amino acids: CASRTLGQGPYGYTF. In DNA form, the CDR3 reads TGTGCCAGCAGAACTCTAGGACAGGGTCCCTATGGCTACACCTTC.

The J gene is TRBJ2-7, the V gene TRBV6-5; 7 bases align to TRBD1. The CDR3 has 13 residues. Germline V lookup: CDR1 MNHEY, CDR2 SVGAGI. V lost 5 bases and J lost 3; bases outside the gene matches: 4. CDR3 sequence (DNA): TGTGCCAGCAGTAGACAGGGAAACTACGAGCAGTACTTC. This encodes CASSRQGNYEQYF.

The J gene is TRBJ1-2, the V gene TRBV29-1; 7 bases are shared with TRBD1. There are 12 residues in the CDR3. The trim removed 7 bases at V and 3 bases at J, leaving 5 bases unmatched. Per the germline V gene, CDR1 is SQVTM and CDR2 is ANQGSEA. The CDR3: CSGGQADYGYTF. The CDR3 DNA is TGCAGCGGCGGACAGGCGGACTATGGCTACACCTTC. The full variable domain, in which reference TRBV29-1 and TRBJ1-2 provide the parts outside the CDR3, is SAVISQKPSRDICQRGTSLTIQCQVDSQVTMMFWYRQQPGQSLTLIATANQGSEATYESGFVIDKFPISRPNLTFSTLTVSNMSPEDSSIYLCSGGQADYGYTFGSGTRLTVV.

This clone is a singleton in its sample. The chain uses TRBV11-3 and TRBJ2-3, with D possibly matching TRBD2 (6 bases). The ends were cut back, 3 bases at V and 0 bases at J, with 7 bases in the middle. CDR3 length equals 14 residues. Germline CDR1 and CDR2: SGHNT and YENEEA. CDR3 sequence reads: CASSLEGSTDTQYF. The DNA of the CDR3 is TGTGCCAGCAGCTTGGAGGGTAGCACAGATACGCAGTATTTT.

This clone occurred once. The CDR3 DNA follows: TGCAGCCTCTACACAGGGGGTGACACTGAAGCTTTCTTT. Its protein product is CSLYTGGDTEAFF. The V and J genes are TRBV29-1 and TRBJ1-1, with 8 nucleotides matching TRBD1. Germline CDR1 SQVTM, CDR2 ANQGSEA. V shed 8 bases, J shed 3 bases, and the junction held 8 bases outside the gene matches. This CDR3 comprises 13 residues.

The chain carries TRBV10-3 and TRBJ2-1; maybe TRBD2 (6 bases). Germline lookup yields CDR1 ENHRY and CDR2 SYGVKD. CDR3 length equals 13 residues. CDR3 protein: CASEGGTYNEQFF. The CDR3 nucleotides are TGTGCTTCGGAGGGCGGTACCTACAATGAGCAGTTCTTC.

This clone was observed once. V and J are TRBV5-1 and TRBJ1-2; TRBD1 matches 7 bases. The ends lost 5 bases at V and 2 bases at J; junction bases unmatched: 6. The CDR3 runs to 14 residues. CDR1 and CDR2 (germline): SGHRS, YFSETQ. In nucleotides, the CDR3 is TGCGCCAGCAGGTCAGGGGGGACCAACTATGGCTACACCTTC. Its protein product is CASRSGGTNYGYTF. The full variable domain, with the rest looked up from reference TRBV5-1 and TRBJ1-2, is KAGVTQTPRYLIKTRGQQVTLSCSPISGHRSVSWYQQTPGQGLQFLFEYFSETQRNKGNFPGRFSGRQFSNSRSEMNVSTLELGDSALYLCASRSGGTNYGYTFGSGTRLTVV.

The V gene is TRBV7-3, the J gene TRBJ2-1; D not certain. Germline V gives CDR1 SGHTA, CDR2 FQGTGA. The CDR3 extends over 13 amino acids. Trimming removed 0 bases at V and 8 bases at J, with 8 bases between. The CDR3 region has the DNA TGTGCCAGCAGCTTAACCGTTAGCCATGAGCAGTTCTTC. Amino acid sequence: CASSLTVSHEQFF.